This T cell receptor beta chain was captured in a study of OX40 agonist ivuxolimab in advanced cancers. Study in general: Partial responses were achieved by three patients: one hepatocellular carcinoma, two cutaneous melanoma.

With V trimmed by 4 bases and J by 0 bases, 9 bases remained unmatched. Germline CDR1 and CDR2: LNHDA and SQIVND (reference sequence). The CDR3 loop spans 17 amino acids. Generated by immunoSEQ multiplex PCR, the TCRdb table keeps only in-frame clones and is missing some. Here the sample spans some 150,000 clones, 85% to 95% being singletons. Patients were excluded for autoimmune disease history or systemic immunosuppression. The clonotype was recovered from an adult with an advanced solid tumor such as melanoma, head and neck, liver or kidney cancer. The sample consisted of CD4+ or CD8+ T cells sorted from blood, taken in a trial of the OX40 agonist ivuxolimab. This chain connects TRBV19 to TRBJ2-3; 8 bases fit TRBD2. As DNA, the CDR3 is TGTGCCAGTAGTACCTACGGGGGGGCCCGGAGCACAGATACGCAGTATTTT. The encoded protein is CASSTYGGARSTDTQYF.